Here is one TCR beta chain with its context. The data stem from a study of blood T cells in healthy people across ages. The germline V gene has CDR1 LGHNA and CDR2 YSLEER. The V end lost 0 bases, the J end lost 2 bases, and 8 bases lay between the germline ends. The CDR3 contains 15 residues. Isolation per sample recovered at least 7 million PBMCs. Extracted total RNA amounted to at least 5.5 micrograms for each sample. The use of a sample-barcoded 5' primer and a J-beta primer mix characterized a second PCR of roughly 6 to 11 cycles. TCRdb reprocessed the 5' RACE reads via MiXCR and lists one record per CDR3 protein. The data contain some 900,000 distinct CDR3 sequences, about 44% of them singletons.

The sample comprised blood. This chain connects TRBV4-3 to TRBJ2-1; D not resolved. This receptor was identified in a man aged 25 to 45 in good health. The CDR3 coding sequence is TGCGCCAGCAGCCAAGATACCCAGGCCTACAATGAGCAGTTCTTC. Translating gives CASSQDTQAYNEQFF.